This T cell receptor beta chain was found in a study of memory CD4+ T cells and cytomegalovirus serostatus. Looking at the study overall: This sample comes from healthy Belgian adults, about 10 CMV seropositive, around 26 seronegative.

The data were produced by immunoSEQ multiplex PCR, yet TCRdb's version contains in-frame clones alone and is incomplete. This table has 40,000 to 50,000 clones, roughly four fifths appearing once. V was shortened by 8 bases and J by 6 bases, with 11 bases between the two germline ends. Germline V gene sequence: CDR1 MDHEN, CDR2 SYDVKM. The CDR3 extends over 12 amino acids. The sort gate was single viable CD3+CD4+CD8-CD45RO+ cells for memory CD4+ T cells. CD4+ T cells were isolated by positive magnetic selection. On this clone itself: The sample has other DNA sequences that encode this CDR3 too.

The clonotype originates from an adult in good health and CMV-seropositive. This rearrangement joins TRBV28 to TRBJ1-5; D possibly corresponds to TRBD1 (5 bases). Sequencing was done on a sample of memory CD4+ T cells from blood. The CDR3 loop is CASGGGRQPQHF. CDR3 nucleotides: TGTGCCAGCGGGGGAGGTCGTCAGCCCCAGCATTTT. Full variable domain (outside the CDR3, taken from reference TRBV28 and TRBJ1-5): DVKVTQSSRYLVKRTGEKVFLECVQDMDHENMFWYRQDPGLGLRLIYFSYDVKMKEKGDIPEGYSVSREKKERFSLILESASTNQTSMYLCASGGGRQPQHFGDGTRLSIL.